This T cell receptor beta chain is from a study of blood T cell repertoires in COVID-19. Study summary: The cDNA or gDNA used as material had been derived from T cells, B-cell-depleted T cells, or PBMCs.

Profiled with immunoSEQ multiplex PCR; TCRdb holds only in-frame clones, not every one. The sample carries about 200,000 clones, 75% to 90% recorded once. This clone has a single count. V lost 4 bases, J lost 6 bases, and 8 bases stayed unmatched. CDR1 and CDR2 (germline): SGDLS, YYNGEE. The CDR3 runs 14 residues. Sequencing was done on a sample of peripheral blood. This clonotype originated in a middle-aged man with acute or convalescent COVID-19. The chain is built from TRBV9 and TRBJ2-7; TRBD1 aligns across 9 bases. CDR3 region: CASSLMTGGAEQYF. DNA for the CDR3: TGTGCCAGCAGCCTAATGACAGGGGGTGCCGAGCAGTACTTC.